Detailed here is one T cell receptor beta chain. What it recognizes is unknown. Germline CDR1 is SGHTA and CDR2 is FQGNSA. J was trimmed by 3 bases and V by 5 bases; bases with no gene match: 9. This CDR3 spans 16 amino acids. Primers for the PCR totalled 60 Vbeta and 13 Jbeta. TCRdb keeps only in-frame clones here, not all; method: immunoSEQ multiplex PCR. The table includes approximately 220,000 clones, 65% to 85% detected once. The data are from a study of cytomegalovirus exposure and HLA in healthy donors. Study-level points and caveats: The sole available immune exposure information was CMV serostatus.

This rearrangement joins TRBV7-2 to TRBJ1-4, with 7 nucleotides matching TRBD1. This TCR was sampled from a man under 40 in good health and CMV-seronegative. Sequencing was done on a sample of PBMCs. The CDR3 loop reads CASSPRQGRANEKLFF. The CDR3 DNA sequence: TGTGCCAGCAGCCCTAGACAGGGCAGGGCTAATGAAAAACTGTTTTTT.